This is a list of T cell receptor beta chains from one sample in a study of cytomegalovirus exposure and HLA in healthy donors. TCRdb's table, derived via immunoSEQ multiplex PCR, lists solely in-frame clones and lacks some. Altogether some 170,000 clones are present, about 80% being singletons, with the ten largest covering approximately 6%. The sequenced sample was PBMCs. These receptors were taken from a man aged 35-49 years in good health and CMV-seropositive. Each CDR3 is given with its conserved first and last residue. A D gene is named only where the DNA matches it firmly. The listing skips clone size in some rows; elsewhere it reads once, few, many or a size class.

>TRBJ1-1|many|.|TRBV30
CAWSATFKGGNTEAFF
TGTGCCTGGAGTGCGACCTTTAAAGGGGGAAACACTGAAGCTTTCTTT
>TRBJ2-5|once|.|TRBV15
CATSRDYRETQYF
TGTGCCACCAGCAGAGATTATCGGGAGACCCAGTACTTC
>TRBJ2-7|once|.|TRBV9
CASSVDVGPPAYEQYF
TGTGCCAGCAGCGTAGACGTGGGGCCTCCAGCCTACGAGCAGTACTTC
>TRBJ2-1|.|TRBD2|TRBV5-6
CASSLAPSGHNEQFF
TGTGCCAGCAGCTTGGCGCCTAGCGGACACAATGAGCAGTTCTTC
>TRBJ1-1|.|.|TRBV6-5
CASNRRVDTEAFF
TGTGCCAGCAACCGACGGGTAGACACTGAAGCTTTCTTT
>TRBJ1-1|.|TRBD1|TRBV5-4
CASSQDRGDTEAFF
TGTGCCAGCAGTCAAGACAGGGGCGACACTGAAGCTTTCTTT
>TRBJ2-3|.|TRBD1|TRBV10-1
CASSEWQGAGDTQYF
TGCGCCAGCAGTGAGTGGCAGGGGGCAGGGGATACGCAGTATTTT
>TRBJ2-1|.|TRBD2|TRBV11-3
CASSLRAGGPGNEQFF
TGTGCCAGCAGCCTAAGAGCGGGAGGGCCTGGCAATGAGCAGTTCTTC
>TRBJ2-3|.|.|TRBV29-1
CSVLGPAGDTQYF
TGCAGCGTCCTCGGACCCGCGGGAGATACGCAGTATTTT
>TRBJ2-3|.|TRBD2|TRBV7-3
CASSKGLADTDTQYF
TGTGCCAGCAGCAAGGGACTAGCGGACACAGATACGCAGTATTTT
>TRBJ2-5|few|.|TRBV7-7
CASSQQVSETQYF
TGTGCCAGCAGCCAACAGGTTTCGGAGACCCAGTACTTC
>TRBJ1-5|.|TRBD1|TRBV28
CAIPDRGSNQPQHF
TGTGCCATCCCGGACAGGGGAAGCAATCAGCCCCAGCATTTT
>TRBJ1-4|.|TRBD1|TRBV7-9
CASSLPSGGGNEKLFF
TGTGCCAGCAGCTTGCCATCAGGGGGCGGGAATGAAAAACTGTTTTTT
>TRBJ1-2|once|.|TRBV28
CASRNTGYGYTF
TGTGCCAGCAGGAATACAGGGTATGGCTACACCTTC
>TRBJ1-4|.|.|TRBV5-6
CASSRQETESVKLFF
TGTGCCAGCAGCCGACAGGAGACAGAGAGTGTAAAACTGTTTTTT
>TRBJ2-1|.|TRBD2|TRBV5-1
CASRIAGVGSYNEQFF
TGCGCCAGCAGAATAGCGGGAGTGGGGTCCTACAATGAGCAGTTCTTC
>TRBJ1-2|.|.|TRBV11-3
CASSFLGGPYGYTF
TGTGCCAGCAGCTTCCTTGGGGGCCCCTATGGCTACACCTTC
>TRBJ2-1|.|TRBD2|TRBV9
CASGVLGLAGYNEQFF
TGTGCCAGCGGCGTACTCGGACTAGCGGGCTACAATGAGCAGTTCTTC
>TRBJ1-1|.|.|TRBV29-1
CSENDSTGTEAFF
TGCAGCGAGAACGACAGTACAGGCACTGAAGCTTTCTTT
>TRBJ2-4|once|.|TRBV4-1
CASSQEGTGDIQYF
TGCGCCAGCAGCCAAGAAGGGACGGGGGACATTCAGTACTTC
>TRBJ1-2|few|.|TRBV19
CASSKRTETNYGYTF
TGTGCCAGTAGTAAAAGGACAGAGACTAACTATGGCTACACCTTC
>TRBJ2-7|.|.|TRBV4-2
CASSQGRDGSYEQYF
TGTGCCAGCAGCCAAGGGCGGGACGGTTCCTACGAGCAGTACTTC
>TRBJ2-7|.|.|TRBV11-3
CASSPPAAQGTEQYF
TGTGCCAGCAGCCCCCCGGCGGCCCAGGGCACCGAGCAGTACTTC
>TRBJ1-2|.|TRBD1|TRBV4-2
CASSPRDRAHGYTF
TGTGCCAGCAGCCCCCGGGACAGGGCCCATGGCTACACCTTC
>TRBJ2-2|.|.|TRBV29-1
CSVTHGQGLNTGELFF
TGCAGCGTCACCCACGGACAAGGTCTTAACACCGGGGAGCTGTTTTTT
>TRBJ2-1|.|.|TRBV10-3
CATGDSSYNEQFF
TGTGCCACGGGGGATAGCTCCTACAATGAGCAGTTCTTC
>TRBJ2-6|.|.|TRBV5-1
CASSSLSGLGDPYSGANGLTF
TGCGCCAGCAGCTCTCTGTCAGGCCTCGGAGACCCCTACTCTGGGGCCAACGGCCTGACTTTC
>TRBJ1-1|.|TRBD1|TRBV6-5
CASSYVTGGSTEAFF
TGTGCCAGCAGTTACGTTACAGGGGGAAGCACTGAAGCTTTCTTT
>TRBJ2-7|.|TRBD1|TRBV30
CAWSPRTGTGTYEQYF
TGTGCCTGGAGTCCGAGGACGGGGACAGGCACCTACGAGCAGTACTTC
>TRBJ1-2|.|.|TRBV7-2
CASSLSQGFGYGYTF
TGTGCCAGCAGCTTGTCACAGGGTTTCGGGTATGGCTACACCTTC
>TRBJ2-1|.|TRBD1|TRBV28
CASSFFSHPTGGEQFF
TGTGCCAGCAGTTTCTTCTCCCACCCAACAGGGGGCGAGCAGTTCTTC
>TRBJ2-7|.|TRBD2|TRBV5-8
CASSWGGSRDPTF
TGTGCCAGCAGCTGGGGCGGGAGTAGGGACCCCACCTTC
>TRBJ2-5|once|TRBD1|TRBV7-6
CASSLATGQETQYF
TGTGCCAGCAGCTTAGCGACAGGGCAAGAGACCCAGTACTTC
>TRBJ2-6|.|.|TRBV7-9
CTSSLASVSGANGLTF
TGTACCAGCAGCTTAGCGTCCGTCTCTGGGGCCAACGGCCTGACTTTC
>TRBJ1-6|.|.|TRBV11-2
CASGQGGVWSRSPLHF
TGTGCCAGCGGCCAGGGAGGGGTCTGGTCTCGGTCACCCCTCCACTTT
>TRBJ2-7|once|.|TRBV25-1
CASSDYIYEQYF
TGTGCCAGCAGTGATTATATCTACGAGCAGTACTTC
>TRBJ1-2|few|TRBD1|TRBV19
CASSSPGTGWLGYGYTF
TGTGCCAGTAGTTCCCCCGGGACAGGGTGGTTGGGCTATGGCTACACCTTC
>TRBJ2-7|.|TRBD2|TRBV27
CATSGTSEGEQYF
TGTGCCACTTCTGGGACTAGCGAGGGCGAGCAGTACTTC
>TRBJ2-5|.|TRBD1|TRBV6-5
CATHAGQGIGETQYF
TGTGCCACCCACGCCGGACAGGGTATAGGAGAGACCCAGTACTTC
>TRBJ2-7|few|TRBD2|TRBV5-4
CASSPGTSGPYEQYF
TGTGCCAGCAGCCCGGGGACTAGCGGTCCCTACGAGCAGTACTTC
>TRBJ1-2|.|TRBD1|TRBV5-4
CASSGPGQGRNGYTF
TGTGCCAGCAGCGGTCCGGGACAGGGACGAAATGGCTACACCTTC
>TRBJ2-1|.|.|TRBV5-8
CASSFGMNEQFF
TGTGCCAGCAGCTTCGGTATGAATGAGCAGTTCTTC
>TRBJ1-1|.|.|TRBV6-5
CASSNREGEAFF
TGTGCCAGCAGTAACAGGGAGGGTGAAGCTTTCTTT
>TRBJ2-5|few|TRBD1|TRBV27
CASSPRTGYRETQYF
TGTGCCAGCAGTCCTCGGACAGGGTATCGCGAGACCCAGTACTTC
>TRBJ2-3|.|TRBD2|TRBV10-1
CASSESSAGGPDTQYF
TGCGCCAGCAGTGAGTCTTCTGCGGGAGGGCCGGATACGCAGTATTTT
>TRBJ1-1|.|.|TRBV5-1
CASSLAGNTEAFF
TGCGCCAGCAGCTTAGCAGGGAACACTGAAGCTTTCTTT
>TRBJ2-2|.|.|TRBV6-1
CASSEGIHGELFF
TGTGCCAGCAGTGAGGGCATTCACGGGGAGCTGTTTTTT
>TRBJ1-3|.|TRBD1|TRBV11-2
CASSVGLQGAGNTIYF
TGTGCCAGCAGCGTAGGCCTACAGGGGGCTGGAAACACCATATATTTT
>TRBJ2-1|.|TRBD2|TRBV5-8
CASRFTSAYNEQFF
TGTGCCAGCAGATTTACTAGCGCATACAATGAGCAGTTCTTC
>TRBJ2-6|.|.|TRBV28
CASSLLTPGANVLTF
TGTGCCAGCAGTTTGTTGACTCCCGGGGCCAACGTCCTGACTTTC
>TRBJ2-3|.|TRBD2|TRBV2
CATRLAVGEDTQYF
TGTGCCACCCGACTAGCGGTGGGGGAAGATACGCAGTATTTT